What follows describes a single TCR beta chain. Its target is unknown. The data belong to a study of shared clonotypes between healthy human individuals. Study outcomes and limitations: Measured sharing among donors was expected to vary with sequencing depth.

The V and J ends lost 0 bases and 3 bases respectively, with 18 bases between them. Looked up from germline, CDR1 is LNHNV and CDR2 is YYDKDF (reference sequence). The CDR3 length is 18 residues. Replicate PCRs for sorted subsets used roughly 200 ng DNA; this equaled 25,000 to 30,000 T cell genomes. As originally analysed: Filtering differed because ImmunoSEQ produced junction-only sequences that carried no quality scores. The table came from immunoSEQ multiplex PCR; TCRdb's copy has only in-frame clones and leaves some out. The DNA gave D and trimming, while V, J and clone size come from that table. The table records about 2 million clones, over 85% of them present only once. CD8 cells regarded as naive lacked CD45RO, were positively chosen for CCR7, and omitted terminally differentiated effector memory CD45RA+ cells. Every donor was a Caucasian adult from Nashville, Tennessee.

The chain recombines TRBV15 with TRBJ1-5; a weak D match, TRBD1 (5 bases). The sequence derives from a man aged 18 to 35 in good health. The sample taken for sequencing was naive CD8+ T cells sorted from blood. The CDR3 loop reads CATSRDLGATESNQPQHF. CDR3 nucleotides: TGTGCCACCAGCAGAGATCTAGGGGCGACAGAATCCAATCAGCCCCAGCATTTT.